This TCR beta chain was observed in a study of post-analysis software for immune sequencing data. CDR3 length: 13 residues. Germline values: CDR1 SGHTA, CDR2 FQGNSA. Trimming took 3 bases from V and 6 from J, leaving 9 bases between them. Worth noting for this clonotype: Antigen unknown.

Unique molecular identifiers had been added to the TCR beta cDNA libraries. MiXCR, run by TCRdb on the PCR reads, gives a single entry per CDR3 protein. The sample records roughly 700,000 distinct CDR3 sequences, just under 30% being singletons. General study points: TRBV segments more frequent in patients than in controls numbered a few and included TRBV5-6, TRBV5-1 and TRBV20-1. Those samples that were prepared in the same batch co-clustered strongly by F measure.

The sample taken for sequencing was blood. This chain links TRBV7-2 with TRBJ2-1, with D possibly matching TRBD1 (6 bases). The clonotype originates from a girl aged 10 to 17 with multiple sclerosis. The CDR3 DNA is TGTGCCAGCAGCTTGGGGACATTCAATGAGCAGTTCTTC. It translates to CASSLGTFNEQFF.